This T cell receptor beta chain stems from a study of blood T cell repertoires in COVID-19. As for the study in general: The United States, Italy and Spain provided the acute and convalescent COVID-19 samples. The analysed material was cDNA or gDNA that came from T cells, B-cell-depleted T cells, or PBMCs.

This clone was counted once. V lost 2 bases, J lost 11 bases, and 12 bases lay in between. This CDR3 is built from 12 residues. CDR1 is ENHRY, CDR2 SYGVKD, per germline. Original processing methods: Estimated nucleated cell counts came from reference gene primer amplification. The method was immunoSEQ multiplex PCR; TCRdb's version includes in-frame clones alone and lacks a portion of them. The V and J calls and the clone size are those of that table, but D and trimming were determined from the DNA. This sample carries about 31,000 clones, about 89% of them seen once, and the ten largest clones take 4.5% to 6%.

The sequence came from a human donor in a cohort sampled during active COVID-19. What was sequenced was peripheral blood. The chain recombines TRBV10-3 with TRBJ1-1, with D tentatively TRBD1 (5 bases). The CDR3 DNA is TGTGCCATCAGTGAGACGAACCGGGGGGCTTTCTTT. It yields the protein CAISETNRGAFF.